These 25 T cell receptor beta chains were all obtained from the same sample, sequenced in a study of identical twins. TCRdb fed the 5' RACE reads into MiXCR, producing one record per CDR3 protein. Here the sample spans about 660,000 distinct CDR3 sequences, 8.5% to 9.5% being singletons. The sample was also reused in another study, on yellow fever vaccine responses in identical twins.

The specimen was PBMCs. Source of these receptors: a woman between 18 and 29 years old in good health.

This clonotype was detected only a few times. The V call is TRBV7-3, the J call TRBJ1-1; 10 nucleotides agree with TRBD1. CDR3 size: 13 residues. V was pared by 3 bases and J by 11 bases, with 6 bases of the junction left unmatched. From germline, CDR1 is SGHTA and CDR2 FQGTGA. The CDR3 spells CASSFLGQGWAFF. CDR3 in DNA: TGTGCCAGCAGCTTTTTGGGACAGGGGTGGGCTTTCTTT.

V and J are TRBV9 and TRBJ2-1; the D gene is possibly TRBD2 (5 bases). The CDR3 contains 16 residues. V lost 3 bases, J lost 0 bases, and 13 bases lay in between. CDR1 and CDR2 from the germline V gene are SGDLS and YYNGEE. The chain's CDR3 is CASSGAERLSYNEQFF. The CDR3 nucleotides are TGTGCCAGCAGCGGAGCGGAGCGGCTCTCCTACAATGAGCAGTTCTTC. The whole variable domain, filled in from reference TRBV9 and TRBJ2-1, reads DSGVTQTPKHLITATGQRVTLRCSPRSGDLSVYWYQQSLDQGLQFLIQYYNGEERAKGNILERFSAQQFPDLHSELNLSSLELGDSALYFCASSGAERLSYNEQFFGPGTRLTVL.

The chain uses TRBV20-1 and TRBJ2-5, with 7 bases that match TRBD2. V gave up 6 bases and J gave up 4 bases; unmatched junction bases: 8. The CDR3 loop spans 13 amino acids. Germline V gives CDR1 DFQATT, CDR2 SNEGSKA (reference sequence). DNA for the CDR3: TGCAGTGCAGATACGGGGGGAGGAGAGACCCAGTACTTC. Its translation: CSADTGGGETQYF.

This clonotype has at least ten counts. This chain joins TRBV4-1 and TRBJ2-1, with 7 bases lining up with TRBD2. The trim removed 5 bases at V and 7 bases at J, leaving 5 bases unmatched. The germline CDR1 and CDR2 sequences are MGHRA and YSYEKL. There are 13 residues in the CDR3. The CDR3 reads CASSSGLSNEQFF. The DNA of the CDR3 is TGCGCCAGCAGCTCGGGACTAAGTAATGAGCAGTTCTTC.

This clonotype was observed a handful of times. The chain recombines TRBV7-9 with TRBJ2-7; TRBD2 matches 11 bases. This CDR3 has 15 residues. Germline values: CDR1 SEHNR, CDR2 FQNEAQ (reference sequence). V trimming: 5 bases; J trimming: 4 bases; junction bases outside the gene matches: 7. The CDR3 nucleotides are TGTGCCAGCAGCGCATCACTAGCGGGAGATTACGAGCAGTACTTC. Amino acid sequence: CASSASLAGDYEQYF.

The V call is TRBV5-6, the J call TRBJ2-1, with a possible D match to TRBD1 (6 bases). This CDR3 spans 16 amino acids. The V and J ends lost 4 bases and 0 bases respectively, with 14 bases between them. Germline V gives CDR1 SGHDT, CDR2 YYEEEE. The DNA of the CDR3 is TGTGCCAGCAGCCGAAGGACAGCCAGCTCCTACAATGAGCAGTTCTTC. Protein: CASSRRTASSYNEQFF.

This clonotype was seen more than once but under ten times. V is TRBV9 and J is TRBJ2-4; the D call may be TRBD1 or TRBD2 (5 bases each). The CDR3 is 16 amino acids. V was cut by 0 bases and J by 0 bases, with 10 bases left in between. CDR1 and CDR2 (germline): SGDLS, YYNGEE. In DNA, the CDR3 is TGTGCCAGCAGCGTAGAGGGGACCTTAGCCAAAAACATTCAGTACTTC. The encoded protein is CASSVEGTLAKNIQYF.

This clonotype was observed at least ten times. V is TRBV29-1 and J is TRBJ2-3; TRBD2 might be the D (5 bases). Germline loops: CDR1 SQVTM, CDR2 ANQGSEA. The CDR3 consists of 14 residues. The CDR3 DNA reads TGCACCCACGGAGGTACCGACTCCACAGATACGCAGTATTTT. This encodes CTHGGTDSTDTQYF.

In this sample, this clonotype turned up a few times. The rearrangement links TRBV5-6 to TRBJ2-7, with unresolved D. CDR1 is SGHDT, CDR2 YYEEEE, per germline. V shed 2 bases and J shed 3 bases, with 9 bases lying between them. The CDR3 has 13 residues. This CDR3 is CASSFFQDYEQYF. CDR3 sequence (DNA): TGTGCCAGCAGCTTCTTCCAGGACTACGAGCAGTACTTC.

The chain joins TRBV4-2 to TRBJ2-7, with 10 bases matching TRBD2. The CDR3 loop spans 16 amino acids. CDR1 LGHNA and CDR2 YNFKEQ come from the germline V gene. The ends lost 1 base at V and 3 bases at J; junction bases unmatched: 6. The CDR3 is CASSQVQASGSYEQYF. The CDR3 DNA is TGTGCCAGCAGCCAAGTCCAGGCTAGCGGGAGCTACGAGCAGTACTTC.

The chain recombines TRBV14 with TRBJ2-7, with D maybe TRBD2 (5 bases). This CDR3 has 10 amino acids. Germline V gene data show CDR1 as SGHDN and CDR2 as FVKESK. V lost 3 bases to trimming and J lost 10 bases, with 7 bases between them. The CDR3 loop reads CASSQRVQYF. In nucleotides, the CDR3 is TGTGCCAGCAGCCAGCGGGTTCAGTACTTC.

The rearrangement joins TRBV7-3 to TRBJ1-4; D is perhaps TRBD1 (5 bases). CDR1 SGHTA and CDR2 FQGTGA come from the germline V gene. The V gene lost 4 bases and the J gene lost 3 bases, with 18 bases spanning the gap. The CDR3 has 17 amino acids. In DNA, the CDR3 is TGTGCCAGCAGCTCCCACCCGACCGAGGGGTCTAATGAAAAACTGTTTTTT. Its protein product is CASSSHPTEGSNEKLFF. The entire variable domain, with the rest obtained from reference TRBV7-3 and TRBJ1-4, is as follows: GAGVSQTPSNKVTEKGKYVELRCDPISGHTALYWYRQSLGQGPEFLIYFQGTGAADDSGLPNDRFFAVRPEGSVSTLKIQRTERGDSAVYLCASSSHPTEGSNEKLFFGSGTQLSVL.

The chain couples TRBV11-2 to TRBJ2-1; 12 positions agree with TRBD2. V gave up 8 bases and J gave up 5 bases; unmatched junction bases: 10. Looked up from germline, CDR1 is SGHAT and CDR2 is FQNNGV. The CDR3 covers 16 residues. The CDR3: CASGPTTSGGNNEQFF. CDR3 DNA sequence: TGTGCCAGCGGTCCTACGACTAGCGGGGGAAACAATGAGCAGTTCTTC.

The chain recombines TRBV4-3 with TRBJ2-7; D remains ambiguous. CDR1 is LGHNA and CDR2 is YSLEER in the germline V gene. V shed 0 bases and J shed 6 bases, with 18 bases lying between them. CDR3 length: 16 amino acids. CDR3 amino acids: CASSQESYGPLSEQYF. The CDR3 DNA reads TGCGCCAGCAGCCAAGAATCCTACGGGCCCCTCTCCGAGCAGTACTTC.

This clonotype was detected ten times or more. V gene TRBV5-1 combines with J gene TRBJ2-1; 11 nucleotides match TRBD2. The V and J ends lost 0 bases and 7 bases, in that order; junction bases with no gene match: 6. CDR1 and CDR2 (germline): SGHRS, YFSETQ. This CDR3 region has 16 residues. CDR3 in amino acids: CASSLARGLAGNEQFF. CDR3 bases: TGCGCCAGCAGCTTGGCCCGAGGACTAGCGGGTAATGAGCAGTTCTTC.

This clonotype has ten or more counts. V and J are TRBV7-2 and TRBJ2-7; a possible D gene is TRBD1 (6 bases). This CDR3 contains 14 residues. Trimming took 4 bases from V and 3 from J, leaving 13 bases between them. Germline loops: CDR1 SGHTA, CDR2 FQGNSA. CDR3 sequence reads: CASSSRGMGYEQYF. The CDR3 DNA follows: TGTGCCAGCAGCTCCAGGGGTATGGGCTACGAGCAGTACTTC. Full variable domain (outside the CDR3, taken from reference TRBV7-2 and TRBJ2-7): GAGVSQSPSNKVTEKGKDVELRCDPISGHTALYWYRQSLGQGLEFLIYFQGNSAPDKSGLPSDRFSAERTGGSVSTLTIQRTQQEDSAVYLCASSSRGMGYEQYFGPGTRLTVT.

This clonotype has only a few counts. The chain has TRBV29-1 and TRBJ2-1, with D unclear. Germline values: CDR1 SQVTM, CDR2 ANQGSEA. This CDR3 comprises 13 residues. V lost 3 bases and J 4 bases, leaving 10 bases between the germline ends. The CDR3 protein is CSVEEPGYNEQFF. CDR3 sequence (DNA): TGCAGCGTTGAGGAGCCCGGATACAATGAGCAGTTCTTC.

V is TRBV7-2 and J is TRBJ2-7; no firm D call. The V end lost 5 bases, the J end lost 7 bases, and 12 bases lay between the germline ends. This CDR3 is built from 12 residues. Germline CDR1 is SGHTA and CDR2 is FQGNSA. This CDR3 is CASSPKIREQYF. CDR3 in DNA: TGTGCCAGCAGCCCGAAAATACGAGAGCAGTACTTC.

This clonotype was detected many times. V and J are TRBV5-6 and TRBJ2-3; D may be TRBD2 (5 bases). V lost 0 bases, J lost 13 bases, and 12 bases lay in between. In germline, CDR1 is SGHDT, CDR2 YYEEEE. This CDR3 has 12 amino acids. CDR3 residues: CASSLGGGIEYF. The CDR3 coding sequence is TGTGCCAGCAGCTTGGGTGGAGGTATAGAGTATTTT.

This clonotype was counted at least ten times. The rearrangement joins TRBV5-1 to TRBJ1-2; tentatively, D is TRBD1 (5 bases). Germline lookup yields CDR1 SGHRS and CDR2 YFSETQ. The V end was cut by 3 bases, the J end by 3 bases, with 15 bases between. The CDR3 is 15 residues long. This CDR3 is CASSSDSDRYYGYTF. Here the CDR3 DNA reads TGCGCCAGCAGCTCCGATTCTGACAGATACTATGGCTACACCTTC.

The chain is built from TRBV12-3 or TRBV12-4 and TRBJ2-7; D remains unclear. Between the trimmed V and J ends, which lost 6 bases and 4 bases, there was a span of 10 bases. This CDR3 spans 12 amino acids. CDR3 sequence reads: CASRDLTYEQYF. CDR3 nucleotides: TGTGCCAGCAGGGATCTTACGTACGAGCAGTACTTC.

V and J are TRBV7-9 and TRBJ2-7; D may match TRBD1 or TRBD2 (7 bases each). The CDR3 is 14 amino acids. Germline values: CDR1 SEHNR, CDR2 FQNEAQ (reference sequence). The germline V and J ends were trimmed by 5 bases and 2 bases, with 13 bases remaining between them. CDR3 in amino acids: CASSGQGGAYEQYF. The CDR3 bases are TGTGCCAGCAGCGGCCAGGGGGGGGCCTACGAGCAGTACTTC. The complete variable domain, with remaining parts taken from reference TRBV7-9 and TRBJ2-7, reads DTGVSQNPRHKITKRGQNVTFRCDPISEHNRLYWYRQTLGQGPEFLTYFQNEAQLEKSRLLSDRFSAERPKGSFSTLEIQRTEQGDSAMYLCASSGQGGAYEQYFGPGTRLTVT.

This clonotype has only a few counts. V is TRBV10-3 and J is TRBJ2-5; 8 positions match TRBD1. The CDR3 runs 13 residues. Germline CDR1 ENHRY, CDR2 SYGVKD. After removal of 6 bases from V and 3 bases from J, the junction contained 3 bases not matched to a gene. The CDR3 coding sequence is TGTGCCATCAGGACAGGGGAGGAAGAGACCCAGTACTTC. Its translation is CAIRTGEEETQYF.

J is TRBJ1-5 and V is TRBV27; 9 bases line up with TRBD1. Per the germline V gene, CDR1 is MNHEY and CDR2 is SMNVEV (reference sequence). This CDR3 region has 16 residues. V was clipped by 5 bases and J by 2 bases; unmatched bases: 7. The CDR3: CASSVLGQGGNQPQHF. In DNA, the CDR3 is TGTGCCAGCAGTGTCCTGGGACAGGGTGGCAATCAGCCCCAGCATTTT.

The rearrangement uses TRBV6-5 and TRBJ2-2; no reliable D call. The CDR3 has 14 residues. The germline V gene has CDR1 MNHEY and CDR2 SVGAGI. The germline V and J ends were trimmed by 1 base and 8 bases, with 11 bases remaining between them. CDR3 sequence: CASSYWKEKGELFF. In DNA, the CDR3 is TGTGCCAGCAGTTACTGGAAAGAAAAGGGGGAGCTGTTTTTT.